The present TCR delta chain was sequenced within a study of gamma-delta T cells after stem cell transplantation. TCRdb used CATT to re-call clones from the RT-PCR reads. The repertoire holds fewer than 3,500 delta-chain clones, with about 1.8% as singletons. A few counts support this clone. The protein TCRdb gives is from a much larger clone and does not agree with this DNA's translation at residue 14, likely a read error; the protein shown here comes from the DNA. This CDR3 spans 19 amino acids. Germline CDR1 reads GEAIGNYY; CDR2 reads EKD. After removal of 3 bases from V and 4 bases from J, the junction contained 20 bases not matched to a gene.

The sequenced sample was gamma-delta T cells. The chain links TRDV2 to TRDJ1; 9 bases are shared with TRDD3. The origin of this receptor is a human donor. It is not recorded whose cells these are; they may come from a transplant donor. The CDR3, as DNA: TGTGCCTGTGACTACCTTAAGGGGATACGGGGCGACGACATCGATAAACTCATCTTT. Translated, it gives CACDYLKGIRGDDIDKLIF.